This TCR beta chain was sequenced during a study of untreated major depressive disorder. Every depressed patient was matched in pairs with a non-depressed control on sex, age, current smoking status and body mass index. Every participant had European ancestry. Germline CDR1 is KGHSH and CDR2 is LQKENI. Trimming removed 6 bases from V and 0 bases from J, with 6 bases in between. There are 13 residues in the CDR3. The table came from immunoSEQ multiplex PCR; TCRdb's copy has only in-frame clones and leaves some out. This sample carries approximately 20,000 clones, just under 95% of them seen once, and the ten largest clones take 0.31%. This clone was observed once. Its antigen is still unknown. Study outcomes and limitations: Compared with controls, depressed patients showed more TRBV05-01 (Vbeta 5.1) usage in CD4+ T cells. Differences in TRBV25-01 and TRBV02-01 usage did not reach significance.

The rearrangement joins TRBV18 to TRBJ2-1; D call uncertain. Sequencing was done on a sample of CD4+ T cells from PBMCs. The TCR originated in a man aged 25-45 years in good health. CDR3 DNA sequence: TGTGCCAGCTCCCTTAGCTCCTACAATGAGCAGTTCTTC. Protein: CASSLSSYNEQFF.